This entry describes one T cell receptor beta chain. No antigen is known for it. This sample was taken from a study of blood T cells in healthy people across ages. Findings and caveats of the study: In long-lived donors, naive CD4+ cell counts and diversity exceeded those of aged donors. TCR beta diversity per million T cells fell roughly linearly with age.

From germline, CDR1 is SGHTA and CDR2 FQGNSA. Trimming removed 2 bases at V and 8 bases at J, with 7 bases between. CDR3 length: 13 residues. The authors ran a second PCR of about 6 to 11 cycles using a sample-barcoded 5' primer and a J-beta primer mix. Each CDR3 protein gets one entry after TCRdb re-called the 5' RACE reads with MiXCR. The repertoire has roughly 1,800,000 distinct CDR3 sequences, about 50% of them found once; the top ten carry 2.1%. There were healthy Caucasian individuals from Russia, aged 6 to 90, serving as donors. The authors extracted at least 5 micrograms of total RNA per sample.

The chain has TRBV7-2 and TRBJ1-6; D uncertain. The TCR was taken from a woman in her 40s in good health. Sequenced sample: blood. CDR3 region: CASSLISDSPLHF. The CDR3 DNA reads TGTGCCAGCAGCTTAATCTCGGATTCACCCCTCCACTTT.